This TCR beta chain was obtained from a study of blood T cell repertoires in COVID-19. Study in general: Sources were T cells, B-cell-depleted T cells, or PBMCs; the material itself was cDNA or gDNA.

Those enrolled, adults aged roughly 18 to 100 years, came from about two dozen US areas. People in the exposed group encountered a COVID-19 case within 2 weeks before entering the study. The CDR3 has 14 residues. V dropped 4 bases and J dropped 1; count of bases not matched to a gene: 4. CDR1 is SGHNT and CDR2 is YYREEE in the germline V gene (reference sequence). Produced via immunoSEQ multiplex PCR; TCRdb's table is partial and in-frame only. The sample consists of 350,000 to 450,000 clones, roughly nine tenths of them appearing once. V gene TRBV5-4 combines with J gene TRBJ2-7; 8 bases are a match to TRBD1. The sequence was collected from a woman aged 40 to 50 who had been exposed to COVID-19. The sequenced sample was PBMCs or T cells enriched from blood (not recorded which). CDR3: CASSMGQVSYEQYF. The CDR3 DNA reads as TGTGCCAGCAGCATGGGACAGGTGTCCTACGAGCAGTACTTC.